This T cell receptor (beta chain) was recorded in a study of response to subunit inactivated influenza vaccine (dated by TCRdb to 2016 to 2019). Turning to the overall study: Deep quantitative T cell receptor repertoire profiling was used in the study to track responses to a trivalent subunit inactivated influenza vaccine. Paper-wide results and their limitations: The authors suggested that each seasonal influenza vaccination may recruit only a limited number of new T cells.

As for this clonotype: The specificity of this receptor is unknown. Per-base quality was not reported, and no clone a single base away is much larger than it.

The library was generated by RT-PCR. The sequencer listed for this sample is Illumina HiSeq 2500. TCRdb reanalyzed the raw reads on its own, using fastp at Q25 for trimming and MiXCR for clone calling, and kept in-frame beta chains. Each CDR3 protein appears once, grouped with its most common genes and DNA. A total of about 830,000 distinct CDR3 sequences appear in this sample, under 20% of them only once. The ten largest clones represent roughly 11% of the sample. CDR1 and CDR2 are read off the germline V gene as MNHEY and SVGAGI. Trimming at the junction amounts to 2 bases on V and 8 bases on J, and the germline ends lie 16 bases apart. The CDR3 runs 15 amino acids, cysteine and phenylalanine included. Here the CDR3 DNA is all that survives: 45 bases in frame from base 1.

This specimen consisted of PBMCs from blood, obtained about 5 days after vaccination. The rearranged chain carries TRBV6-5 and TRBJ2-4; TRBD2 is a possible D gene, resting on 7 matching bases. The clonotype originates from a man between 45 and 60 years old who received an inactivated influenza vaccine. Donor details come from another sample of the same person, matched by shared clones. The nucleotide sequence is TGTGCCAGCAGTTACGATGGAGGGGGGGAGGACATTCAGTACTTC. This codes for CASSYDGGGEDIQYF.